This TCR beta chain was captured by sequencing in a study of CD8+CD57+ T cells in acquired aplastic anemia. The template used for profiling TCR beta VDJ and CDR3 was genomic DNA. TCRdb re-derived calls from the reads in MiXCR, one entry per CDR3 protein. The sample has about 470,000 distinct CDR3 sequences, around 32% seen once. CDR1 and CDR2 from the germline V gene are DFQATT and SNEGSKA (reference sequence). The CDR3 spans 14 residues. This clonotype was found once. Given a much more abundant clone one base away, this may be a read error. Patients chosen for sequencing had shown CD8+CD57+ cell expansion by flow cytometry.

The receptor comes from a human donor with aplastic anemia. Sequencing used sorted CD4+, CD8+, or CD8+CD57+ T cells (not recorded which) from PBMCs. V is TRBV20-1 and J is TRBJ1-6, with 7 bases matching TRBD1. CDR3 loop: CRASLDRSNSPLHF. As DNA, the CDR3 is TGCCGTGCTAGTTTGGACAGGAGTAATTCACCCCTCCACTTT.